These 20 T cell receptor beta chains were all obtained from the same sample, sequenced in a study of blood T cell repertoires in COVID-19. Clones were read by immunoSEQ multiplex PCR, and TCRdb kept only the in-frame ones, dropping some. The sample lists under 140,000 clones, about 79% occurring once. Sequencing input: peripheral blood. These receptors all come from a woman of 80 years or more with active or convalescent COVID-19.

This rearrangement joins TRBV5-6 to TRBJ2-5, with D unclear. Germline loops: CDR1 SGHDT, CDR2 YYEEEE. With 4 bases removed from V and 5 bases from J, the gap between germline ends came to 6 bases. The CDR3 extends over 11 amino acids. The CDR3 DNA follows: TGTGCCAGCAGCCGTCGGGAGACCCAGTACTTC. This encodes CASSRRETQYF.

The rearrangement uses TRBV3-1 (or the pseudogene TRBV3-2) and TRBJ1-2; the match to TRBD1 covers 7 bases. This CDR3 has 15 residues. Trimming removed 4 bases from V and 4 bases from J; junction bases left unmatched: 9. The germline gives CDR1 LGHDT, CDR2 YNNKEL (reference sequence). CDR3 sequence reads: CASSPPPTGVYGYTF. CDR3 nucleotides: TGTGCCAGCAGCCCACCCCCTACAGGGGTCTATGGCTACACCTTC.

The V call is TRBV20-1, the J call TRBJ2-1, with D maybe TRBD2 (7 bases). Trimming took off 4 bases at V and 16 bases at J, with 20 bases between the two ends. Germline loops: CDR1 DFQATT, CDR2 SNEGSKA (reference sequence). This CDR3 comprises 12 residues. The CDR3 loop is CSATEGGLKNFF. Written as DNA, the CDR3 is TGCAGTGCTACTGAAGGGGGACTAAAAAACTTCTTC.

The chain uses TRBV5-6 and TRBJ2-2; D might be TRBD2 (5 bases). Germline assignment: CDR1 SGHDT and CDR2 YYEEEE. V shed 0 bases and J shed 1 base, with 7 bases lying between them. The CDR3 length is 15 residues. The CDR3 bases are TGTGCCAGCAGCTTGGAGGGAGAGAACACCGGGGAGCTGTTTTTT. Translating it yields CASSLEGENTGELFF.

CDR3 loop: CASSTTGGNTEAFF. The DNA for the CDR3 is TGTGCCAGTAGTACCACGGGAGGGAACACTGAAGCTTTCTTT. This chain connects TRBV19 to TRBJ1-1; D gene ambiguous. Germline V lookup: CDR1 LNHDA, CDR2 SQIVND (reference sequence). The CDR3 is 14 amino acids. Trimming removed 4 bases from V and 1 base from J, with 10 bases in between.

V gene TRBV5-8 combines with J gene TRBJ2-7; the match to TRBD1 covers 7 bases. Germline-derived CDR1 and CDR2 are SGHTS and YDEGEE. This CDR3 has 15 amino acids. The V and J ends lost 4 bases and 5 bases, in that order; junction bases with no gene match: 12. The CDR3 reads CASSRGQLYVDEQYF. CDR3 sequence (DNA): TGTGCCAGCAGCAGGGGACAGCTATACGTCGACGAGCAGTACTTC. The full variable domain, rest sourced from reference TRBV5-8 and TRBJ2-7, is EAGVTQSPTHLIKTRGQQATLRCSPISGHTSVYWYQQALGLGLQFLLWYDEGEERNRGNFPPRFSGRQFPNYSSELNVNALELEDSALYLCASSRGQLYVDEQYFGPGTRLTVT.

The gene calls are TRBV15 and TRBJ2-2; TRBD1 is a possible D gene (6 bases). V was pared by 2 bases and J by 0 bases, with 13 bases between. In germline, CDR1 is LNHNV, CDR2 YYDKDF (reference sequence). CDR3 size: 17 residues. CDR3 sequence: CATSRPPTGPNTGELFF. The DNA of the CDR3 is TGTGCCACCAGCAGACCACCTACAGGGCCGAACACCGGGGAGCTGTTTTTT.

This clone has only one observation. V gene TRBV5-1 combines with J gene TRBJ2-1, with D possibly TRBD1 on 6 matching bases. The ends were cut back, 0 bases at V and 0 bases at J, with 7 bases in the middle. The CDR3 is made up of 15 amino acids. Germline V lookup: CDR1 SGHRS, CDR2 YFSETQ. This chain's CDR3 is CASSLEGDSYNEQFF. CDR3 DNA: TGCGCCAGCAGCTTGGAGGGGGACTCCTACAATGAGCAGTTCTTC.

The CDR3 spells CASRDPGETQYF. The CDR3 DNA reads as TGTGCCAGTAGGGACCCAGGGGAGACCCAGTACTTC. The chain joins TRBV19 to TRBJ2-5; D may be TRBD1 (5 bases). V was clipped by 6 bases and J by 5 bases, with 10 bases between them. The CDR3 is 12 residues long. The germline gives CDR1 LNHDA, CDR2 SQIVND (reference sequence). The variable domain in full, with the rest retrieved from reference TRBV19 and TRBJ2-5, is DGGITQSPKYLFRKEGQNVTLSCEQNLNHDAMYWYRQDPGQGLRLIYYSQIVNDFQKGDIAEGYSVSREKKESFPLTVTSAQKNPTAFYLCASRDPGETQYFGPGTRLLVL.

This clone was seen just once. The chain is built from TRBV29-1 and TRBJ1-2; 9 nucleotides line up with TRBD1. The CDR3 loop spans 13 amino acids. Germline V gene sequence: CDR1 SQVTM, CDR2 ANQGSEA. Trimming cost V 6 bases and J 4 bases; bases outside gene matches: 6. The CDR3 sequence is CSVRTGVGYGYTF. The CDR3 region has the DNA TGCAGCGTACGGACAGGGGTGGGCTATGGCTACACCTTC.

V and J are TRBV19 and TRBJ2-2, with TRBD2 identical over 16 bases. The CDR3 extends over 19 amino acids. J lost 4 bases, V lost 3 bases, and 8 bases had no gene match. Germline V gives CDR1 LNHDA, CDR2 SQIVND (reference sequence). CDR3 sequence reads: CASSIWGLAGGPGTGELFF. CDR3 coding DNA: TGTGCCAGTAGTATTTGGGGACTAGCGGGAGGGCCCGGCACCGGGGAGCTGTTTTTT.

V usage is TRBV12-5 and J usage is TRBJ1-1; D gene uncertain. The CDR3 extends over 17 amino acids. Trimming took 2 bases from V and 0 from J, leaving 16 bases between them. Germline CDR1 reads LGHNT; CDR2 reads FRNRAP. The CDR3 loop is CASGLHASTVMNTEAFF. DNA for the CDR3: TGTGCTAGTGGTTTGCACGCCTCAACAGTAATGAACACTGAAGCTTTCTTT.

The V and J genes are TRBV7-2 and TRBJ1-6, with TRBD1 matching over 8 bases. V dropped 5 bases and J dropped 10; count of bases not matched to a gene: 10. The CDR3 loop spans 15 amino acids. Germline assignment: CDR1 SGHTA and CDR2 FQGNSA. Written as DNA, the CDR3 is TGTGCCAGCAGCGCCCAGGGGGCCGGGGGATCACCCCTCCACTTT. This gives the protein CASSAQGAGGSPLHF.

The rearrangement joins TRBV4-2 to TRBJ2-7; TRBD1 matches at 7 bases. V lost 3 bases, J lost 2 bases, and 4 bases stayed unmatched. CDR3 size: 14 residues. Germline V gene data show CDR1 as LGHNA and CDR2 as YNFKEQ. DNA of the CDR3: TGTGCCAGCAGCCAGCAACAGGGGCCCTACGAGCAGTACTTC. Translated: CASSQQQGPYEQYF.

This rearrangement joins TRBV7-9 to TRBJ1-1; D might be TRBD1 (6 bases). The V gene's germline CDR1 is SEHNR and CDR2 FQNEAQ (reference sequence). The V gene lost 4 bases and the J gene lost 0 bases, with 15 bases spanning the gap. This CDR3 region has 16 residues. The CDR3 reads CASSSQGSQLNTEAFF. DNA of the CDR3: TGTGCCAGCAGCTCGCAGGGGTCACAACTGAACACTGAAGCTTTCTTT.

The chain carries TRBV2 and TRBJ2-2; 8 bases match TRBD2. This CDR3 contains 15 residues. Germline CDR1 is SNHLY and CDR2 is FYNNEI. The J segment lost 6 bases and the V segment lost 6 bases, leaving 9 bases of the junction unmatched. CDR3 in DNA: TGTGCCAGCAGGGCTATAGGAGCGGGAGCCGGGGAGCTGTTTTTT. Protein product: CASRAIGAGAGELFF.

The V and J genes are TRBV19 and TRBJ1-1, with TRBD1 as a possible D gene (6 bases). Trimming cost V 5 bases and J 2 bases, with 9 bases left between them. This CDR3 is 13 amino acids long. CDR1 and CDR2 from the germline V gene are LNHDA and SQIVND (reference sequence). DNA of the CDR3: TGTGCCAGTAGTTTAGGGACAAACACTGAAGCTTTCTTT. This codes for CASSLGTNTEAFF. The variable domain in full, with the rest retrieved from reference TRBV19 and TRBJ1-1, is DGGITQSPKYLFRKEGQNVTLSCEQNLNHDAMYWYRQDPGQGLRLIYYSQIVNDFQKGDIAEGYSVSREKKESFPLTVTSAQKNPTAFYLCASSLGTNTEAFFGQGTRLTVV.

The chain combines TRBV5-1 with TRBJ2-3; weak D call: TRBD1 (5 bases). The CDR3 is 14 amino acids. Per the germline V gene, CDR1 is SGHRS and CDR2 is YFSETQ. V lost 3 bases and J lost 3, with 11 bases in between. CDR3 coding DNA: TGCGCCAGCAGCTGGATGACAGAGACAGATACGCAGTATTTT. Protein: CASSWMTETDTQYF.

The J gene is TRBJ1-2, the V gene TRBV28, with D unclear. CDR3 size: 13 residues. Trimming stripped 6 bases from V and 5 bases from J, with 13 bases between. The germline CDR1 and CDR2 sequences are MDHEN and SYDVKM. The CDR3 is CASSPGTLYGYTF. DNA for the CDR3: TGTGCCAGCAGCCCAGGTACTCTGTATGGCTACACCTTC.

The chain is built from TRBV25-1 and TRBJ2-2; D possibly corresponds to TRBD2 (6 bases). This CDR3 spans 13 amino acids. CDR1 is MGHDK, CDR2 SYGVNS, per germline. Trimming took 4 bases from V and 7 from J, leaving 10 bases between them. CDR3 region: CASSGGGSGELFF. CDR3 coding DNA: TGTGCCAGCAGTGGTGGAGGGAGCGGGGAGCTGTTTTTT.